The sequence of this T cell receptor (beta chain) was determined in a study of blood T cells in healthy people across ages. CDR1 and CDR2 from the germline V gene are ENHRY and SYGVKD. The CDR3 covers 14 residues. The germline V and J ends were trimmed by 10 bases and 5 bases, with 20 bases remaining between them. This clonotype was seen a few times. The second PCR ran roughly 7 to 12 cycles with a sample-barcoded 5' primer and J-beta primers. One entry per CDR3 protein, called by TCRdb with MiXCR from the 5' RACE reads. The sample includes approximately 900,000 distinct CDR3 sequences, roughly 28% of them seen just once. These same data were also listed under a study on T cells of mothers and their children.

Sequenced material: blood. The receptor comes from a woman aged 40 to 55 in good health. The rearrangement links TRBV10-3 to TRBJ2-5, with TRBD1 as a possible D gene (7 bases). The CDR3 spells CATLDRSEGETQYF. The CDR3 DNA is TGTGCCACCCTGGACAGGTCGGAGGGGGAGACCCAGTACTTC.